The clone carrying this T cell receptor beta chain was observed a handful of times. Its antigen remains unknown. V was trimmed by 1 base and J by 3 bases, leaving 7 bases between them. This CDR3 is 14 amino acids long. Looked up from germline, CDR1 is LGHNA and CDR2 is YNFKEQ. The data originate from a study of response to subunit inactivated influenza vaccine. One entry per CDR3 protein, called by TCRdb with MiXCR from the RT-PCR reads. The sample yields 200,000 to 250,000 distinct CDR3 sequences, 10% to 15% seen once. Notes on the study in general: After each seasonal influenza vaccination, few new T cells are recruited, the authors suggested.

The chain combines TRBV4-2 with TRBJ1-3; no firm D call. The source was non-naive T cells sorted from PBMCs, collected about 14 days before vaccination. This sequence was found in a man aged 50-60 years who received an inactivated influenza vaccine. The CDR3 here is CASSQGGVGNTIYF. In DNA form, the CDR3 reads TGTGCCAGCAGCCAAGGGGGAGTTGGAAACACCATATATTTT.